A single sample is the source of the 30 T cell receptor beta chains below, sequenced in a study of blood T cell repertoires in COVID-19. The data were produced by immunoSEQ multiplex PCR, yet TCRdb's version contains in-frame clones alone and is incomplete. The sample has some 170,000 clones; 80% to 90% are singletons. The sample consisted of peripheral blood. The receptors come from a woman aged 45-60 years with acute or convalescent COVID-19.

V usage is TRBV19 and J usage is TRBJ1-5; 8 bases match TRBD1. Trimming at V came to 3 bases and at J to 6 bases, leaving 7 bases not matched to a gene. This CDR3 comprises 15 residues. CDR1 and CDR2 from the germline V gene are LNHDA and SQIVND (reference sequence). DNA of the CDR3: TGTGCCAGTAGTATGGTCAGGGGGCCAACTCAGCCCCAGCATTTT. Protein sequence: CASSMVRGPTQPQHF.

The CDR3 nucleotides read TGTGCCAGCAGTTTTACGTCGGACACTGAAGCTTTCTTT. Encoded protein: CASSFTSDTEAFF. The chain is built from TRBV6-6 and TRBJ1-1; D remains ambiguous. V shed 4 bases and J shed 3 bases, with 9 bases lying between them. CDR1 and CDR2 from the germline V gene are MNHNY and SVGAGI (reference sequence). The CDR3 is 13 amino acids.

The genes are TRBV11-3 and TRBJ1-2; D might be TRBD1 (6 bases). Per germline, CDR1 SGHNT and CDR2 YENEEA. The CDR3 spans 17 residues. The V and J ends lost 0 bases and 2 bases respectively, with 16 bases between them. The CDR3: CASSLDTSTGRNYGYTF. Here the CDR3 DNA reads TGTGCCAGCAGCTTAGATACCTCTACAGGGCGGAACTATGGCTACACCTTC. Based on the CDR3 plus reference TRBV11-3 and TRBJ1-2, the full variable domain is EAGVVQSPRYKIIEKKQPVAFWCNPISGHNTLYWYLQNLGQGPELLIRYENEEAVDDSQLPKDRFSAERLKGVDSTLKIQPAELGDSAVYLCASSLDTSTGRNYGYTFGSGTRLTVV.

V usage is TRBV9 and J usage is TRBJ1-6; 10 nucleotides match TRBD1. Germline V gene lookup returns CDR1 SGDLS and CDR2 YYNGEE. The CDR3 length is 16 residues. Trimming took 3 bases from V and 10 from J; bases not matched to a gene: 10. The CDR3 DNA follows: TGTGCCAGCAGCGGCCGGGACAGGGGAACAGGATCACCCCTCCACTTT. Its translation: CASSGRDRGTGSPLHF.

The chain joins TRBV7-2 to TRBJ2-5; D unclear. The CDR3 sequence is 14 residues long. Trimming stripped 1 base from V and 5 bases from J, with 11 bases between. CDR1 and CDR2 (germline): SGHTA, FQGNSA. CDR3 nucleotide sequence: TGTGCCAGCAGCTTAGTTTGGGCGAGTGAGACCCAGTACTTC. It is translated as CASSLVWASETQYF.

Written as DNA, the CDR3 is TGTGCCAGCAGCGCAGGGAACTATAATTCACCCCTCCACTTT. The encoded protein is CASSAGNYNSPLHF. The chain has TRBV14 and TRBJ1-6; a weak D match, TRBD1 (5 bases). Per germline, CDR1 SGHDN and CDR2 FVKESK. V was pared by 5 bases and J by 3 bases, with 8 bases between. This CDR3 has 14 residues.

The V gene is TRBV24-1, the J gene TRBJ1-1; D unresolved. Germline loops: CDR1 KGHDR, CDR2 SFDVKD. The CDR3 is made up of 16 amino acids. Trimming cost V 3 bases and J 1 base, with 14 bases left between them. The CDR3 region is CATSDSALVANTEAFF. DNA of the CDR3: TGTGCCACCAGTGATAGCGCACTAGTTGCGAACACTGAAGCTTTCTTT.

The rearrangement joins TRBV13 to TRBJ1-1; possibly TRBD1 for D (5 bases). V was shortened by 6 bases and J by 7 bases, with 27 bases between the two germline ends. The V gene's germline CDR1 is PRHDT and CDR2 FYEKMQ (reference sequence). The CDR3 loop spans 17 amino acids. The CDR3 spells CASSPRGGKGRAYEAFF. CDR3 sequence (DNA): TGTGCCAGCAGTCCCCGGGGGGGGAAGGGGCGTGCGTATGAAGCTTTCTTT.

The J gene is TRBJ1-2, the V gene TRBV3-1 (or the pseudogene TRBV3-2); no definite D call. This CDR3 contains 15 residues. Germline CDR1 LGHDT, CDR2 YNNKEL (reference sequence). With 4 bases removed from V and 0 bases from J, the gap between germline ends came to 12 bases. The CDR3 sequence is CASSPSFATNYGYTF. DNA of the CDR3: TGTGCCAGCAGCCCGAGTTTCGCAACTAACTATGGCTACACCTTC.

The gene calls are TRBV2 and TRBJ2-1; D gene unclear. This CDR3 spans 11 amino acids. Germline assignment: CDR1 SNHLY and CDR2 FYNNEI. V dropped 5 bases and J dropped 4 bases, with 3 bases sitting between them. In nucleotides, the CDR3 is TGTGCCAGCAGTCCTTACAATGAGCAGTTCTTC. Translating gives CASSPYNEQFF.

The chain carries TRBV11-2 and TRBJ1-2; the match to TRBD1 covers 7 bases. Germline V gives CDR1 SGHAT, CDR2 FQNNGV. J was trimmed by 3 bases and V by 4 bases; bases with no gene match: 2. The CDR3 is 13 amino acids. CDR3 amino acids: CASSSGQDYGYTF. The CDR3 coding sequence is TGTGCCAGCAGCTCCGGACAGGACTATGGCTACACCTTC.

The table lists this clone with a count of one. The chain links TRBV5-4 to TRBJ2-1, with 9 bases identical to TRBD2. V was pared by 5 bases and J by 0 bases, with 6 bases of the junction left unmatched. In germline, CDR1 is SGHNT, CDR2 YYREEE (reference sequence). The CDR3 is made up of 16 amino acids. The CDR3 protein is CASRGFSGSSYNEQFF. CDR3 bases: TGTGCCAGCAGAGGGTTTAGCGGGAGCTCCTACAATGAGCAGTTCTTC.

This chain connects TRBV19 to TRBJ1-6; no firm D call. This CDR3 has 13 residues. Germline V lookup: CDR1 LNHDA, CDR2 SQIVND (reference sequence). Trimming removed 3 bases at V and 7 bases at J, with 7 bases between. The CDR3 protein is CASSIAGNSPLHF. CDR3 bases: TGTGCCAGTAGTATCGCCGGGAATTCACCCCTCCACTTT.

J is TRBJ1-1 and V is TRBV6-6; 9 bases match TRBD1. V lost 7 bases to trimming and J lost 9 bases; unmatched junction nucleotides: 12. Germline assignment: CDR1 MNHNY and CDR2 SVGAGI (reference sequence). This CDR3 has 14 residues. The DNA of the CDR3 is TGTGCCAGCAACCTCGGGACAGGGTCTGTTAAAGCTTTCTTT. The encoded protein is CASNLGTGSVKAFF.

V usage is TRBV19 and J usage is TRBJ1-4, with TRBD1 matching 8 bases. CDR1 LNHDA and CDR2 SQIVND come from the germline V gene (reference sequence). There are 15 residues in the CDR3. Trimming took 5 bases from V and 5 from J; bases not matched to a gene: 7. CDR3 in amino acids: CASSSYRGGNEKLFF. In nucleotides, the CDR3 is TGTGCCAGTAGTTCCTACAGGGGGGGGAATGAAAAACTGTTTTTT.

The CDR3 here is CASSPAGTGGFGYTF. DNA of the CDR3: TGTGCCAGCTCACCAGCCGGGACAGGGGGGTTCGGCTACACCTTC. The chain is built from TRBV18 and TRBJ1-2, with 11 bases fitting TRBD1. V gave up 2 bases and J gave up 8 bases; unmatched junction bases: 7. CDR1 is KGHSH, CDR2 LQKENI, per germline. The CDR3 consists of 15 residues.

The rearrangement uses TRBV30 and TRBJ1-1; D unclear. This CDR3 region has 12 residues. Germline CDR1 and CDR2: GTSNPN and SVGIG (reference sequence). The ends were cut back, 2 bases at V and 6 bases at J, with 10 bases in the middle. The CDR3 spells CAWSNLVPEAFF. For the CDR3, the DNA is TGTGCCTGGAGTAACTTGGTTCCTGAAGCTTTCTTT.

A few counts support this clone. A junction end diverges from the germline sequence, so it may reflect a read error. The rearrangement uses TRBV5-5 and TRBJ1-2, with D tentatively TRBD1 (5 bases). The germline CDR1 and CDR2 sequences are SGHKS and YYEKEE (reference sequence). This CDR3 is 13 amino acids long. For the CDR3, the DNA is TGTGCCAGCAGCTTCGGGGGTAACGATGGCTACACCTTC. This sequence encodes CASSFGGNDGYTF.

The chain is built from TRBV30 and TRBJ1-2, with D possibly TRBD1 on 6 matching bases. Looked up from germline, CDR1 is GTSNPN and CDR2 is SVGIG (reference sequence). This CDR3 spans 14 amino acids. V lost 0 bases and J lost 6, with 14 bases in between. The CDR3 DNA is TGTGCCTGGAGTGTACAGGGTCGGATAAATGGCTACACCTTC. Translation gives CAWSVQGRINGYTF.

This clone was recorded once. The chain employs TRBV2 and TRBJ1-4; possible D gene TRBD1, 5 bases. Trimming took off 7 bases at V and 3 bases at J, with 24 bases between the two ends. Germline CDR1 is SNHLY and CDR2 is FYNNEI. The CDR3 length is 18 residues. The CDR3 sequence: CASNFGTLSKGSNEKLFF. The CDR3 DNA reads TGTGCCAGCAATTTTGGGACTCTCAGTAAAGGTTCTAATGAAAAACTGTTTTTT.

The V call is TRBV6-1, the J call TRBJ1-6, with 7 bases aligning to TRBD1. This CDR3 is built from 18 residues. CDR1 and CDR2 from the germline V gene are MNHNS and SASEGT. V was clipped by 2 bases and J by 7 bases; unmatched bases: 14. CDR3 in DNA: TGTGCCAGCAGTGAACCCCAGCCAACGACAGGGATAAATTCACCCCTCCACTTT. Its protein product is CASSEPQPTTGINSPLHF.

The chain employs TRBV13 and TRBJ2-1; TRBD1 is a possible D gene (5 bases). Per the germline V gene, CDR1 is PRHDT and CDR2 is FYEKMQ (reference sequence). The CDR3 length is 14 residues. Trimming removed 5 bases from V and 9 bases from J, with 17 bases in between. The CDR3 spells CASSDETGSPEQFF. As DNA, the CDR3 is TGTGCCAGCAGCGATGAAACAGGCTCACCTGAGCAGTTCTTC.

CDR3 amino acids: CASSHRTGSTDTQYF. The CDR3 nucleotides read TGTGCCAGCAGCCATCGGACAGGGAGCACAGATACGCAGTATTTT. This chain joins TRBV11-1 and TRBJ2-3; TRBD1 matches 8 bases. Germline lookup yields CDR1 SGHAT and CDR2 FQDESV (reference sequence). CDR3 length: 15 amino acids. Trimming took 5 bases from V and 0 from J; bases not matched to a gene: 4.

The chain is built from TRBV4-3 and TRBJ2-7, with D possibly matching TRBD2 (5 bases). CDR1 is LGHNA and CDR2 is YSLEER in the germline V gene. V shed 0 bases and J shed 4 bases, with 13 bases lying between them. The CDR3 contains 15 residues. This CDR3 reads CASSQEVSSGYEQYF. The CDR3 DNA reads as TGCGCCAGCAGCCAAGAGGTTTCGTCGGGGTACGAGCAGTACTTC.

This chain links TRBV3-1 (or the pseudogene TRBV3-2) with TRBJ2-7; D is possibly TRBD2 (6 bases). With 1 base removed from V and 6 bases from J, the gap between germline ends came to 13 bases. From germline, CDR1 is LGHDT and CDR2 YNNKEL (reference sequence). The CDR3 loop spans 14 amino acids. The CDR3 loop reads CASSQAGLRGEQYF. The DNA of the CDR3 is TGTGCCAGCAGCCAAGCCGGACTAAGGGGCGAGCAGTACTTC.

With regard to this clone: The sample holds other DNA sequences that translate to the same CDR3. The V gene is TRBV3-1 (or the pseudogene TRBV3-2), the J gene TRBJ1-1; 7 bases match TRBD1. Trimming removed 4 bases from V and 4 bases from J; junction bases left unmatched: 3. This CDR3 contains 13 residues. Germline V gene lookup returns CDR1 LGHDT and CDR2 YNNKEL (reference sequence). In DNA, the CDR3 is TGTGCCAGCAGCCGACAGGGTGGCACTGAAGCTTTCTTT. Amino acids: CASSRQGGTEAFF.

This clone was picked up one time. The V and J genes are TRBV19 and TRBJ2-3; weak D call: TRBD1 (5 bases). Trimming removed 6 bases from V and 0 bases from J, with 13 bases in between. Per germline, CDR1 LNHDA and CDR2 SQIVND (reference sequence). The CDR3 has 15 residues. The chain's CDR3 is CASSTQVYSTDTQYF. CDR3 nucleotide sequence: TGTGCCAGTAGCACACAGGTATATAGCACAGATACGCAGTATTTT. Full variable domain (missing parts from reference TRBV19 and TRBJ2-3): DGGITQSPKYLFRKEGQNVTLSCEQNLNHDAMYWYRQDPGQGLRLIYYSQIVNDFQKGDIAEGYSVSREKKESFPLTVTSAQKNPTAFYLCASSTQVYSTDTQYFGPGTRLTVL.

The chain combines TRBV4-1 with TRBJ2-1; D is undetermined. Germline-derived CDR1 and CDR2 are MGHRA and YSYEKL. This CDR3 has 16 residues. V was trimmed by 4 bases and J by 0 bases, leaving 13 bases between them. The CDR3 loop reads CASSRFSPGSYNEQFF. The CDR3 coding sequence is TGCGCCAGCAGCCGCTTTTCGCCCGGCTCCTACAATGAGCAGTTCTTC.

This clone came up a few times. The chain is built from TRBV5-1 and TRBJ2-5, with D maybe TRBD2 (5 bases). The V and J ends lost 0 bases and 4 bases respectively, with 10 bases between them. Germline assignment: CDR1 SGHRS and CDR2 YFSETQ. CDR3 size: 14 residues. CDR3 amino acids: CASSLASSGETQYF. In nucleotides, the CDR3 is TGCGCCAGCAGCTTGGCTTCCAGCGGAGAGACCCAGTACTTC.

The gene calls are TRBV19 and TRBJ1-2, with 10 bases that match TRBD1. Germline trimming cut 1 base from V and 4 bases from J; bases unmatched to any gene: 0. The germline gives CDR1 LNHDA, CDR2 SQIVND (reference sequence). The CDR3 is 14 amino acids. The CDR3 is CASSIGDRGYGYTF. As DNA, the CDR3 is TGTGCCAGTAGTATAGGGGACAGGGGCTATGGCTACACCTTC.